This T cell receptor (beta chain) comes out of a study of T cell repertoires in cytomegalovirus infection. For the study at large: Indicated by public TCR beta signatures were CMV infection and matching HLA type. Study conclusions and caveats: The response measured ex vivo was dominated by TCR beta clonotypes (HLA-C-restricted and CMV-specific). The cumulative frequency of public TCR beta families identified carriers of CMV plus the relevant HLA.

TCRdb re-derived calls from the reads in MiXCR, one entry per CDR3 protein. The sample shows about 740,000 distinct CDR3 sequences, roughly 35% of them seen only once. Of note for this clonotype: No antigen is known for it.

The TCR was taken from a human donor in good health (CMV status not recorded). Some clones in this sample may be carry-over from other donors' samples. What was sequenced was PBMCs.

CDR3 sequence (DNA): TGTGCCAGCAGCTGGAGGTGTTTCACTGAAGCTTTCTTT. Residues: CASSWRCFTEAFF. The chain recombines TRBV5-6 with TRBJ1-1; D is unclear. This CDR3 has 13 amino acids. CDR1 and CDR2 from the germline V gene are SGHDT and YYEEEE. V lost 3 bases to trimming and J lost 4 bases, with 10 bases between them.